The T cell receptor (beta chain) under discussion was sequenced for a study of blood T cell repertoires in COVID-19. On the study more broadly: Sites across the United States, Italy and Spain contributed samples from acute and convalescent COVID-19.

Trimming took off 6 bases at V and 0 bases at J, with 9 bases between the two ends. CDR1 is SGDLS and CDR2 is YYNGEE in the germline V gene. This CDR3 is 14 amino acids long. The table came from immunoSEQ multiplex PCR; TCRdb's copy has only in-frame clones and leaves some out. The sample carries around 200,000 clones, 81% recorded once. Participants' own reports of clinical history determined their cohort assignment. The clonotype was recovered from a man aged 40-49 years who had recovered from COVID-19. The chain carries TRBV9 and TRBJ1-4; D is undetermined. The sequenced sample was PBMCs or T cells enriched from blood (not recorded which). The CDR3: CASTFGATNEKLFF. In DNA form, the CDR3 reads TGTGCCAGCACCTTTGGAGCAACTAATGAAAAACTGTTTTTT.